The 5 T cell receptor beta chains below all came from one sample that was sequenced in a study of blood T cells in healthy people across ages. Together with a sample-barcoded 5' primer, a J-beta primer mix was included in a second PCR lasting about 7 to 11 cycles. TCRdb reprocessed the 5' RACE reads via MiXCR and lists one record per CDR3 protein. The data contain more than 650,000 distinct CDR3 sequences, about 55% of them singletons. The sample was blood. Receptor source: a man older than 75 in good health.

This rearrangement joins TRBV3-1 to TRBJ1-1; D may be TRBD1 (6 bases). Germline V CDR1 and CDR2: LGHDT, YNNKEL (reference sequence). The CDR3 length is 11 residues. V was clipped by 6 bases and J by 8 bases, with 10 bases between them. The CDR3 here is CASSQQGEAFF. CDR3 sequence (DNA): TGTGCCAGCAGTCAACAGGGCGAAGCTTTCTTT. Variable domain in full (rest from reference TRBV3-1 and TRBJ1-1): DTAVSQTPKYLVTQMGNDKSIKCEQNLGHDTMYWYKQDSKKFLKIMFSYNNKELIINETVPNRFSPKSPDKAHLNLHINSLELGDSAVYFCASSQQGEAFFGQGTRLTVV.

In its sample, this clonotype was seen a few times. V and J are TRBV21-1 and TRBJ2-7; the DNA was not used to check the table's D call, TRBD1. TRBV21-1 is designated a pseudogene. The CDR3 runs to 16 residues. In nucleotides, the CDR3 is TGTGCCAGCAGCAAAAATGAAGGACACAGCTCCTACGAGCAGTACTTC. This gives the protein CASSKNEGHSSYEQYF.

This CDR3 reads CASSQEPTGARYAYF. CDR3 coding DNA: TGCGCCAGCAGCCAAGAACCGACAGGGGCGCGATACGCGTATTTT. The V call is TRBV4-1, the J call TRBJ2-3; 8 positions agree with TRBD1. V shed 0 bases and J 14 bases; nucleotides not matched to a gene: 13. The V gene's germline CDR1 is MGHRA and CDR2 YSYEKL. The CDR3 sequence is 15 residues long.

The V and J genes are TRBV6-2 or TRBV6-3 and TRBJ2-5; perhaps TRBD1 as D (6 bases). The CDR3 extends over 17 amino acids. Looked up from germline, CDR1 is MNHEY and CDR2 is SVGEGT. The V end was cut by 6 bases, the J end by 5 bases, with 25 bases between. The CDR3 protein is CASSRMGHWGSRETQYF. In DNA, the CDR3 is TGTGCCAGCAGCCGGATGGGACACTGGGGTTCTCGGGAGACCCAGTACTTC.

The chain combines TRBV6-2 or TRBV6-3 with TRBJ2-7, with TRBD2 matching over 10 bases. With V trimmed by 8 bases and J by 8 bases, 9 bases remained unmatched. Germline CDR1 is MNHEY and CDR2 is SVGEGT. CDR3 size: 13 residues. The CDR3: CASHLAGAAKQYF. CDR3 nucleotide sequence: TGTGCCAGCCATCTAGCGGGAGCGGCCAAGCAGTACTTC.